This entry concerns a single TCR beta chain. H&E slides confirmed each diagnosis, reviewed by two pathologists independently. V lost 4 bases and J lost 1; bases outside the gene matches: 12. Germline loops: CDR1 LGHNA, CDR2 YNFKEQ. The CDR3 runs to 19 residues. This sample was taken from a study of immune evolution from preneoplasia to lung adenocarcinoma. Clones were read by immunoSEQ multiplex PCR, and TCRdb kept only the in-frame ones, dropping some. Among 7,400 or so clones, approximately 80% were seen once, and the ten largest hold about 7.2%. This clonotype was sampled from a person aged 70 to 80 with lung adenocarcinoma. J is TRBJ1-3 and V is TRBV4-2, with 11 bases fitting TRBD1. Sequences were obtained from FFPE adjacent normal lung tissue. CDR3 amino acids: CASSLRPGTGGQSGNTIYF. The CDR3 DNA follows: TGTGCCAGCAGCCTCCGCCCCGGGACAGGGGGGCAATCTGGAAACACCATATATTTT.